Presented here are 20 T cell receptor beta chains from one specimen sequenced in a study of shared clonotypes between healthy human individuals. Sequencing used immunoSEQ multiplex PCR; TCRdb keeps in-frame clones, though not all of them. This table has 740,000 or so clones, about 80% appearing once. Sequenced sample: memory CD4+ T cells sorted from blood. The subset is: CD45RA-negative fraction. All receptors come from a woman between 25 and 40 years old in good health.

The chain uses TRBV6-5 and TRBJ1-3; D not certain. V was shortened by 10 bases and J by 1 base, with 14 bases between the two germline ends. Germline V gives CDR1 MNHEY, CDR2 SVGAGI. This CDR3 is 14 amino acids long. CDR3 loop: CATTPSGSGNTIYF. DNA of the CDR3: TGTGCCACAACCCCCTCGGGATCTGGAAACACCATATATTTT.

CDR3 region: CASSFQLQPQHF. In DNA form, the CDR3 reads TGTGCCAGCAGTTTTCAGCTTCAGCCCCAGCATTTT. This rearrangement joins TRBV28 to TRBJ1-5; D unclear. CDR1 and CDR2 (germline): MDHEN, SYDVKM. CDR3 length: 12 residues. The germline V and J ends were trimmed by 3 bases and 6 bases, with 6 bases remaining between them.

The J gene is TRBJ2-1, the V gene TRBV27, with a possible D match to TRBD1 (6 bases). The CDR3 has 13 residues. V was shortened by 4 bases and J by 5 bases, with 9 bases between the two germline ends. CDR1 and CDR2 from the germline V gene are MNHEY and SMNVEV (reference sequence). CDR3 region: CASSYTGNNEQFF. As DNA, the CDR3 is TGTGCCAGCAGTTATACAGGGAACAATGAGCAGTTCTTC.

The chain couples TRBV11-3 to TRBJ2-2; D is perhaps TRBD2 (5 bases). V lost 8 bases, J lost 1 base, and 11 bases lay in between. Germline V gene sequence: CDR1 SGHNT, CDR2 YENEEA. The CDR3 consists of 14 residues. CDR3 in DNA: TGTGCCAGCCGAAAAACTAGGAACACCGGGGAGCTGTTTTTT. Protein: CASRKTRNTGELFF.

The sample holds one count of this clone. V usage is TRBV28 and J usage is TRBJ2-3; 7 bases line up with TRBD1. The V and J ends lost 1 base and 13 bases, in that order; junction bases with no gene match: 14. From germline, CDR1 is MDHEN and CDR2 SYDVKM. This CDR3 contains 15 residues. The chain's CDR3 is CASSLSSPGQEKKYF. Written as DNA, the CDR3 is TGTGCCAGCAGTTTATCAAGTCCCGGACAGGAGAAGAAGTATTTT.

The rearrangement joins TRBV9 to TRBJ2-1; 12 nucleotides match TRBD2. The CDR3 is 16 residues long. Germline V CDR1 and CDR2: SGDLS, YYNGEE. The ends lost 3 bases at V and 4 bases at J; junction bases unmatched: 5. The DNA for the CDR3 is TGTGCCAGCAGCGCCCGGACTAGCGGGATATACAATGAGCAGTTCTTC. It yields the protein CASSARTSGIYNEQFF.

V gene TRBV11-2 combines with J gene TRBJ2-1; D is perhaps TRBD1 (6 bases). This CDR3 spans 17 amino acids. Germline V CDR1 and CDR2: SGHAT, FQNNGV. Trimming stripped 5 bases from V and 0 bases from J, with 17 bases between. The CDR3 coding sequence is TGTGCCAGCAGCACCGATACAGGGTCCAGCTCCTACAATGAGCAGTTCTTC. This gives the protein CASSTDTGSSSYNEQFF.

This chain connects TRBV18 to TRBJ1-3; D is possibly TRBD1 (5 bases). V was cut by 5 bases and J by 2 bases, with 13 bases left in between. Germline CDR1 reads KGHSH; CDR2 reads LQKENI. The CDR3 is made up of 15 amino acids. The CDR3 region is CASSSTVGAGNTIYF. CDR3 DNA: TGTGCCAGCTCATCGACAGTCGGGGCTGGAAACACCATATATTTT.

This sequence joins TRBV7-9 and TRBJ1-1; TRBD1 might be the D (5 bases). Germline CDR1 and CDR2: SEHNR and FQNEAQ (reference sequence). The CDR3 contains 15 residues. V was pared by 1 base and J by 5 bases, with 14 bases between. For the CDR3, the DNA is TGTGCCAGCAGCTTAGTATCTGGGGGGGAGACTGAAGCTTTCTTT. Residues: CASSLVSGGETEAFF. Full variable domain (remainder filled in from reference TRBV7-9 and TRBJ1-1): DTGVSQNPRHKITKRGQNVTFRCDPISEHNRLYWYRQTLGQGPEFLTYFQNEAQLEKSRLLSDRFSAERPKGSFSTLEIQRTEQGDSAMYLCASSLVSGGETEAFFGQGTRLTVV.

The V and J genes are TRBV27 and TRBJ2-1; 8 bases fit TRBD1. Germline CDR1 and CDR2: MNHEY and SMNVEV (reference sequence). CDR3 length: 12 amino acids. V was pared by 7 bases and J by 5 bases, with 1 base of the junction left unmatched. The CDR3 protein is CASTGGHNEQFF. The CDR3, as DNA: TGTGCCAGCACAGGGGGCCACAATGAGCAGTTCTTC.

There are many counts of this clone. This sequence joins TRBV30 and TRBJ1-2; D not resolved. Germline CDR1 GTSNPN, CDR2 SVGIG (reference sequence). V was cut by 2 bases and J by 5 bases, with 9 bases left in between. The CDR3 runs 12 residues. This CDR3 reads CAWSIGNYGYTF. The CDR3 nucleotides are TGTGCCTGGAGTATTGGGAATTATGGCTACACCTTC.

This clone was seen only a few times. The chain carries TRBV7-2 and TRBJ2-7; D is uncertain. Deletions cut 8 bases from V and 2 bases from J, with 13 bases between. Germline V lookup: CDR1 SGHTA, CDR2 FQGNSA. The CDR3 is 13 residues long. CDR3 coding DNA: TGTGCCAGCTCTGGGCACTTTCCCTACGAGCAGTACTTC. This encodes CASSGHFPYEQYF.

The chain combines TRBV19 with TRBJ2-2, with D perhaps assigned TRBD1 or TRBD2 (5 bases each). CDR1 and CDR2 from the germline V gene are LNHDA and SQIVND (reference sequence). The CDR3 extends over 14 amino acids. V was trimmed by 9 bases and J by 7 bases, leaving 18 bases between them. CDR3 DNA: TGTGCCAGCACCGGGACGCCGCCCGTCGGGGAGCTGTTTTTT. Translation gives CASTGTPPVGELFF.

This chain uses TRBV13 with TRBJ2-7, with 12 bases that match TRBD2. The CDR3 contains 14 residues. V lost 6 bases and J lost 4; bases outside the gene matches: 4. Germline V lookup: CDR1 PRHDT, CDR2 FYEKMQ (reference sequence). The chain's CDR3 is CASSLTSGRYEQYF. DNA for the CDR3: TGTGCCAGCAGTTTGACTAGCGGGAGATACGAGCAGTACTTC.

Here the CDR3 reads CAWTYPDRSGQPQHF. The CDR3 DNA reads as TGTGCCTGGACCTATCCGGACAGGTCCGGCCAGCCCCAGCATTTT. The chain recombines TRBV30 with TRBJ1-5; 7 bases are a match to TRBD1. With V trimmed by 4 bases and J by 7 bases, 13 bases remained unmatched. Germline CDR1 is GTSNPN and CDR2 is SVGIG (reference sequence). The CDR3 has 15 residues.

The chain has TRBV29-1 and TRBJ1-1, with D possibly being TRBD1 (5 bases). The V end was cut by 7 bases, the J end by 5 bases, with 23 bases between. The CDR3 sequence is 15 residues long. The germline gives CDR1 SQVTM, CDR2 ANQGSEA. The CDR3 DNA follows: TGCAGCGCCCGACCGCTCAGGGTAGTAGAAACTGAAGCTTTCTTT. This translates into CSARPLRVVETEAFF.

This clone was seen once. A much larger clone lies a single base off, so this may be a read error. The rearrangement joins TRBV7-6 to TRBJ2-7; no reliable D call. V shed 1 base and J shed 2 bases, with 9 bases lying between them. The CDR3 is 14 residues long. CDR1 is SGHVS, CDR2 FNYEAQ, per germline. The CDR3 loop reads CASSLVAEPYEQYF. The CDR3, as DNA: TGTGCCAGCAGCTTAGTAGCTGAGCCCTACGAGCAGTACTTC. The variable domain in full, with the rest retrieved from reference TRBV7-6 and TRBJ2-7, is GAGVSQSPRYKVTKRGQDVALRCDPISGHVSLYWYRQALGQGPEFLTYFNYEAQQDKSGLPNDRFSAERPEGSISTLTIQRTEQRDSAMYRCASSLVAEPYEQYFGPGTRLTVT.

Ten or more counts support this clone. The V call is TRBV5-1, the J call TRBJ2-3; possible D gene TRBD1, 5 bases. Trimming took off 4 bases at V and 2 bases at J, with 11 bases between the two ends. The CDR3 runs to 14 residues. Germline loops: CDR1 SGHRS, CDR2 YFSETQ. The CDR3 DNA reads TGCGCCAGCAGCAAAGACAGTATCACAGATACGCAGTATTTT. Translated, it gives CASSKDSITDTQYF.

This rearrangement joins TRBV13 to TRBJ2-5, with 8 bases aligning to TRBD1. CDR3 length: 18 residues. Looked up from germline, CDR1 is PRHDT and CDR2 is FYEKMQ (reference sequence). J gave up 5 bases and V 8 bases, and 22 bases lay outside the gene matches. CDR3 protein: CASAISGQALGGRETQYF. As DNA, the CDR3 is TGTGCCAGCGCCATATCGGGACAGGCCTTAGGGGGGCGGGAGACCCAGTACTTC. Complete variable domain (other parts from reference TRBV13 and TRBJ2-5): AAGVIQSPRHLIKEKRETATLKCYPIPRHDTVYWYQQGPGQDPQFLISFYEKMQSDKGSIPDRFSAQQFSDYHSELNMSSLELGDSALYFCASAISGQALGGRETQYFGPGTRLLVL.

The sample holds many counts of this clone. The chain recombines TRBV7-9 with TRBJ1-3; D gene uncertain. The CDR3 extends over 18 amino acids. Germline CDR1 SEHNR, CDR2 FQNEAQ (reference sequence). V gave up 4 bases and J gave up 4 bases, with 23 bases separating them. The CDR3: CASSSPQRRVTTGNTIYF. The CDR3 DNA is TGTGCCAGCAGCTCCCCGCAGAGGCGGGTCACCACCGGAAACACCATATATTTT.